This entry lists 3 T cell receptor beta chains sequenced from one sample in a study of T cells after yellow fever vaccination. MiXCR, run by TCRdb on the 5' RACE reads, gives a single entry per CDR3 protein. The sample has some 350,000 distinct CDR3 sequences, around 4.1% seen once. The specimen was PBMCs, collected 5 days after the yellow fever booster vaccination. All receptors derive from a man aged 18 to 29 who received the YFV17D yellow fever vaccine.

The chain links TRBV6-6 to TRBJ2-2, with D unclear. Germline V gene sequence: CDR1 MNHNY, CDR2 SVGAGI (reference sequence). The CDR3 totals 16 residues. The V gene lost 0 bases and the J gene lost 6 bases, with 14 bases spanning the gap. The CDR3 DNA is TGTGCCAGCAGTTACTCGTCAGGACGGCTAGCCGGGGAGCTGTTTTTT. Amino acid sequence: CASSYSSGRLAGELFF.

The chain couples TRBV19 to TRBJ1-1; possible D gene TRBD1, 5 bases. CDR1 LNHDA and CDR2 SQIVND come from the germline V gene (reference sequence). V lost 0 bases and J lost 1, with 15 bases in between. The CDR3 is made up of 17 amino acids. CDR3 sequence reads: CASSIDRRGVGNTEAFF. DNA for the CDR3: TGTGCCAGTAGTATAGATCGAAGAGGGGTAGGGAACACTGAAGCTTTCTTT.

The table lists this clonotype with a few counts. The J gene is TRBJ1-1, the V gene TRBV21-1. TRBV21-1 is reported as a pseudogene. The CDR3 sequence is 16 residues long. In DNA form, the CDR3 reads TGTGCCAGCAGAACTAAACGGCGGACCGCGAACACTGAAGCTTTCTTT. Translating it yields CASRTKRRTANTEAFF.